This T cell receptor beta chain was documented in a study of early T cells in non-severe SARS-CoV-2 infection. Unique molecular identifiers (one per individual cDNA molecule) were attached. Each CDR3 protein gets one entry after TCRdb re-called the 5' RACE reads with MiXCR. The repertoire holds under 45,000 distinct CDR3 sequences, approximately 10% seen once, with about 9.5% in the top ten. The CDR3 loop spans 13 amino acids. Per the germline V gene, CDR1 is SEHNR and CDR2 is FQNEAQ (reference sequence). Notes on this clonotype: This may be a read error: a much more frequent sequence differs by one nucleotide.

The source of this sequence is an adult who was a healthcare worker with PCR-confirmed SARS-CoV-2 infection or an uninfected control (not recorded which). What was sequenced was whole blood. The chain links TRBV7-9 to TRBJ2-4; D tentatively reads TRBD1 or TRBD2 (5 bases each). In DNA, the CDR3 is TGTGGCAGCAGCAAGTCGGGACAAAACATTCAGTACTTC. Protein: CGSSKSGQNIQYF.